This T cell receptor beta chain is drawn from a study of CD8 T cells in ankylosing spondylitis. Findings and limits, study-wide: Matched ankylosing spondylitis synovial fluid reportedly contained a significantly enriched population of disease-linked clones. CD8+ by phenotype, disease-linked clones were relatively rare in peripheral blood. Reports of some motif variants in reactive arthritis synovial fluid and blood predate this one. One TCR beta motif, made up of roughly 8 highly homologous variants, appeared characteristic of ankylosing spondylitis blood.

This clonotype was counted many times. Its antigen is as yet unknown. TCR beta libraries were made by quantitative 5'-RACE with molecular barcodes. TCRdb used MiXCR to reprocess the 5' RACE reads, holding one entry per CDR3 protein. The table records about 460,000 distinct CDR3 sequences, over 4% of them present only once. With 2 bases removed from V and 2 bases from J, the gap between germline ends came to 18 bases. The V gene's germline CDR1 is MNHEY and CDR2 SVGAGI. The CDR3 is 17 residues long. Sequenced material: blood, either unsorted or a sorted T cell fraction (not recorded which). The chain combines TRBV6-5 with TRBJ1-2; D unclear. This clonotype was obtained from a male donor with ankylosing spondylitis. The CDR3 DNA sequence: TGTGCCAGCAGTTACACACCGGGCCCAAGGACGAACTATGGCTACACCTTC. This gives the protein CASSYTPGPRTNYGYTF.